This T cell receptor (beta chain) was retrieved from a study of blood T cell repertoires in COVID-19 (dated by TCRdb to between 2020 and 2021). For context, the study as a whole: The collaborator samples originated in the United States, Italy and Spain and spanned the acute and convalescent phases of COVID-19. The dataset comprised deeply sampled blood TCRbeta repertoires from subjects exposed to, actively infected with, or recovered from COVID-19. The material from the prospective study consisted of cDNA or gDNA derived from T cells, B-cell-depleted T cells, or PBMCs. The sample metadata nearly always contained a de-identified subject ID, COVID-19 status, age in years and sex. Where available, HLA class I and class II types were obtained from metadata supplied by the sample provider rather than from assay-based typing. The samples were drawn from the first 160 participants of the ongoing ImmuneRACE study and from over a thousand subjects provided by 6 global collaborators. The repertoires were released in a freely available public database intended as a resource for research on the immune response to SARS-CoV-2. General conclusions and limits of the study: How much clinical and demographic metadata was included differed by source and by participant, and the metadata was provided uncurated.

One collaborating source in Seattle enrolled patients during active infection and followed them longitudinally through the course of disease. Whole blood was collected in K2EDTA tubes by collaborating institutions according to the institutions' own protocols. For TCRbeta analysis, collaborators shipped samples as frozen whole blood, isolated PBMCs, or DNA extracted from either of those sample types. The CDR3 runs 16 amino acids, cysteine and phenylalanine included. Just the 48-base CDR3 DNA is kept, in frame starting at base 1. As encoded in the germline V gene (reference sequence), CDR1 is PRHDT while CDR2 is FYEKMQ. Deletion took 5 bases off V and 3 bases off J, with a span of 16 bases between the germline ends. TCRbeta CDR3 regions were amplified from genomic DNA using the immunoSEQ Assay, a bias-controlled multiplex PCR. Per the source publication's procedure: Nucleated cell counts per sample were estimated from amplification of reference gene primers within the assay. To quantify the absolute abundance of each unique TCRbeta CDR3 rearrangement, sequence reads were collapsed and filtered. For each sample, productive Simpson clonality was calculated as the square root of Simpson's diversity index over productive rearrangements. In its TCRdb copy, this immuneACCESS table keeps in-frame sequences only and misses some clones. Where compared with another copy, unresolved V genes explain less than half of these, and the others have no known cause. V and J calls and clone size come straight from that table; D and trimming were deduced from the DNA. This sample holds roughly 200,000 clones; 84% were observed only once. The ten largest make up around 7.8% of the sample.

Of note for this clone: The antigen it binds to is not known. Qualities for individual bases were not recorded, and no much larger clone is one base off.

Sample: peripheral blood. This TCR came from a woman of 80 years or more with COVID-19, enrolled during active disease. The chain is made from TRBV13 and TRBJ2-2; the D gene is perhaps TRBD1, from 6 matching bases. CDR3 reads: CASSRRPQGYTGELFF. The nucleotides are TGTGCCAGCAGCCGCCGCCCGCAGGGGTACACCGGGGAGCTGTTTTTT. The CDR3 plus the reference TRBV13 and TRBJ2-2 genes for the other parts give the full variable domain: AAGVIQSPRHLIKEKRETATLKCYPIPRHDTVYWYQQGPGQDPQFLISFYEKMQSDKGSIPDRFSAQQFSDYHSELNMSSLELGDSALYFCASSRRPQGYTGELFFGEGSRLTVL.